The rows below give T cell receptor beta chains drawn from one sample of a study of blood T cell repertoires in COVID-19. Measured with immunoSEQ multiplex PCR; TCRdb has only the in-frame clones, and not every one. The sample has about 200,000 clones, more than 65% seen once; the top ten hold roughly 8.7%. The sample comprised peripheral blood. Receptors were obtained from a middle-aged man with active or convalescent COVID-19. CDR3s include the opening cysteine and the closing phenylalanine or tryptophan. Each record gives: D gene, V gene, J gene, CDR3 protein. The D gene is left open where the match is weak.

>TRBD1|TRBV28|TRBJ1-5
CASRVDRGLVQPQHF
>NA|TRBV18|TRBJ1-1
CASSPPGRGSATEAFF
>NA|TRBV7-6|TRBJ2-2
CASSWLQDSGGELFF
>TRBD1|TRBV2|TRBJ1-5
CASSGQTGRPQHF
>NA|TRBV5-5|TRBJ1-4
CASSVQQAGEKLFF
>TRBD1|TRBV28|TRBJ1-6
CASIGTGGGLNSPLHF
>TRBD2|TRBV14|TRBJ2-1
CASSIGLGYNEQFF
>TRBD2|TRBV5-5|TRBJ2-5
CASKYSGGKETQYF
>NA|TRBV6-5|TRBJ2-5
CASSRPTEGKETQYF
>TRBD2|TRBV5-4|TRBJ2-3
CASSTRLAGGRADTQYF
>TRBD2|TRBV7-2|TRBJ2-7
CASTLGGSVSIYEQYF
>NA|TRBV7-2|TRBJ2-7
CASSLARGDGAYEQYF
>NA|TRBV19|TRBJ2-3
CASNGGLTDTQYF
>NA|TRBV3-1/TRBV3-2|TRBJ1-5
CASSQPRRVGGSNQPQHF
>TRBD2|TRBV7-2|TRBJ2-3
CASSLMPSGGGDTQYF
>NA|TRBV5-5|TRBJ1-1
CASSLGQMNTEAFF